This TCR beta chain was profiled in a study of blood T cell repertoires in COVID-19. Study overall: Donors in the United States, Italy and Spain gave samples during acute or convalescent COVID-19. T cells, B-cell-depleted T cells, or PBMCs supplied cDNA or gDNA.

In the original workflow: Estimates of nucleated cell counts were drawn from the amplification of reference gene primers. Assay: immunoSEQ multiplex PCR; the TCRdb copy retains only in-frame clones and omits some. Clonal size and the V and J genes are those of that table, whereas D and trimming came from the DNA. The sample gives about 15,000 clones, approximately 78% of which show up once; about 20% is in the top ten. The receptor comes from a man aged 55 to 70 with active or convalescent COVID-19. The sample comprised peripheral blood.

The CDR3 DNA follows: TGTGCCTGGAGTCCCCCGGGACTAGCGGGAGGCCCCCATCCCTACGAGCAGTACTTC. Encoded protein: CAWSPPGLAGGPHPYEQYF. V is TRBV30 and J is TRBJ2-7; 15 bases are shared with TRBD2. Germline values: CDR1 GTSNPN, CDR2 SVGIG (reference sequence). This CDR3 contains 19 residues. V lost 2 bases and J lost 2; bases outside the gene matches: 13.